This T cell receptor (beta chain) was found in a study of blood T cell repertoires in COVID-19. Profiling relied on immunoSEQ multiplex PCR, and the TCRdb table lists in-frame clones only, not all of them. The sample consists of about 120,000 clones, around nine tenths of them appearing once. V lost 7 bases to trimming and J lost 8 bases, with 15 bases between them. The CDR3 covers 13 residues. The origin of this receptor is a woman aged 50 to 60 with acute or convalescent COVID-19. The chain carries TRBV12-3 or TRBV12-4 and TRBJ2-1, with D perhaps TRBD2 (6 bases). The specimen was peripheral blood. CDR3 sequence: CASTHLGGYEQFF. The CDR3, as DNA: TGTGCCAGCACCCATCTCGGGGGTTATGAGCAGTTCTTC.